This TCR beta chain came from a study of immune heterogeneity within non-small cell lung tumors. Study-level results: Correlation analysis showed that local T-cell clonality was moderately but significantly associated with local tumor mutational burden (R approximately 0.34). Site-unique high-frequency clones occurred alongside identical dominant CDR3 beta clonotypes that recurred across tumor sites within a patient.

CDR3 length: 15 amino acids. From germline, CDR1 is MNHEY and CDR2 SVGEGT. Trimming cost V 6 bases and J 5 bases; bases outside gene matches: 7. In its sample, this clonotype ranks as medium-sized. Its antigen is not identified. Multiplex PCR with 32 V and 13 J primers amplified TCR beta CDR3. MiXCR was run by TCRdb on the multiplex PCR reads, yielding one entry per CDR3 protein. The data contain under 7,000 distinct CDR3 sequences, around 20% of them seen just once; the ten biggest clones take up approximately 4%. The template consisted of bulk tumor genomic DNA, with about 600 ng used per sample. Several biopsies per primary tumor, spaced far apart, were taken during surgery. Patients went through curative surgery, and their non-small cell lung cancer was untreated and newly diagnosed.

The receptor was derived from a man aged 40-49 years with non-small cell lung cancer. This chain connects TRBV6-2 or TRBV6-3 to TRBJ2-7; TRBD2 agrees at 13 bases. Sequencing input: lung tumor tissue. CDR3 residues: CASSVLAGGPHEQYF. CDR3 nucleotide sequence: TGTGCCAGCAGCGTACTAGCGGGAGGGCCGCACGAGCAGTACTTC.